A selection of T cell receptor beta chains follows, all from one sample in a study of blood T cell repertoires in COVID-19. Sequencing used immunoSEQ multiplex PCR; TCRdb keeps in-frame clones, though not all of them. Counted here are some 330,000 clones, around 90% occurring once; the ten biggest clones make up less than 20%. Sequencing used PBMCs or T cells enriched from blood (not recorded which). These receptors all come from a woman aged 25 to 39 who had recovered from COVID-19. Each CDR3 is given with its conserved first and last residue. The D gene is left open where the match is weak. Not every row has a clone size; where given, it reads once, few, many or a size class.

cdr3_nt: TGTGCCAGCAGTGTGAGCTTCAGGAGGGCGAACACTGAAGCTTTCTTT
cdr3_aa: CASSVSFRRANTEAFF
v_call: TRBV6-2/TRBV6-3
clone_size: NA
cdr3_length: 16
j_call: TRBJ1-1
d_call: NA

cdr3_nt: TGTGCCAGCAGCTTAGGAGGAAGCGTGAATTCACCCCTCCACTTT
cdr3_aa: CASSLGGSVNSPLHF
v_call: TRBV7-9
clone_size: NA
cdr3_length: 15
j_call: TRBJ1-6
d_call: NA

cdr3_nt: TGTGCCAGCACTACTGCCCAGGGGACGAGGGGCTACACCTTC
cdr3_aa: CASTTAQGTRGYTF
v_call: TRBV28
clone_size: NA
cdr3_length: 14
j_call: TRBJ1-2
d_call: NA

cdr3_nt: TGTGCCAGCAGGAACAGGGGCGCGGAAAAACTGTTTTTT
cdr3_aa: CASRNRGAEKLFF
v_call: TRBV2
clone_size: NA
cdr3_length: 13
j_call: TRBJ1-4
d_call: TRBD1

cdr3_nt: TGTGCTAGCAGCTTAAATGCAGGGAGGAATGAGCAGTTCTTC
cdr3_aa: CASSLNAGRNEQFF
v_call: TRBV7-7
clone_size: NA
cdr3_length: 14
j_call: TRBJ2-1
d_call: NA

cdr3_nt: TGTGCCAGCAGCCGAGGGGGACTAGCGGGGAACACCGGGGAGCTGTTTTTT
cdr3_aa: CASSRGGLAGNTGELFF
v_call: TRBV7-3
clone_size: NA
cdr3_length: 17
j_call: TRBJ2-2
d_call: TRBD2

cdr3_nt: TGCAGCGTTGCGGGTTACCTATCCTACGAGCAGTACTTC
cdr3_aa: CSVAGYLSYEQYF
v_call: TRBV29-1
clone_size: NA
cdr3_length: 13
j_call: TRBJ2-7
d_call: NA

cdr3_nt: TGTGCCAGCAGCTTCGGGACAGGATTCTACGAGCAGTACTTC
cdr3_aa: CASSFGTGFYEQYF
v_call: TRBV5-5
clone_size: NA
cdr3_length: 14
j_call: TRBJ2-7
d_call: TRBD1

cdr3_nt: TGTGCCAGCAGTGCAGGGGACGAAAAACTGTTTTTT
cdr3_aa: CASSAGDEKLFF
v_call: TRBV6-1
clone_size: NA
cdr3_length: 12
j_call: TRBJ1-4
d_call: NA

cdr3_nt: TGTGCCAGCAGTCCGGAGGTCTCGGGGACCCAGTACTTC
cdr3_aa: CASSPEVSGTQYF
v_call: TRBV11-1
clone_size: NA
cdr3_length: 13
j_call: TRBJ2-5
d_call: NA

cdr3_nt: TGTGCCAGCAGCCCCGCAGGGAGGAATTCACCCCTCCACTTT
cdr3_aa: CASSPAGRNSPLHF
v_call: TRBV5-6
clone_size: NA
cdr3_length: 14
j_call: TRBJ1-6
d_call: NA

cdr3_nt: TGTGCCAGCAGTTTATCACAGAACTACGAGCAGTACTTC
cdr3_aa: CASSLSQNYEQYF
v_call: TRBV28
clone_size: NA
cdr3_length: 13
j_call: TRBJ2-7
d_call: NA

cdr3_nt: TGCGCCAGCAGCTCGGTACAGAACAATGAGCAGTTCTTC
cdr3_aa: CASSSVQNNEQFF
v_call: TRBV5-1
clone_size: NA
cdr3_length: 13
j_call: TRBJ2-1
d_call: NA

cdr3_nt: TGTGCCAGTACCGGACAGGTCAATTCACCCCTCCACTTT
cdr3_aa: CASTGQVNSPLHF
v_call: TRBV6-5
clone_size: NA
cdr3_length: 13
j_call: TRBJ1-6
d_call: TRBD1

cdr3_nt: TGTGCCAGCAGCTCCTCCAGGGGTCATCAAGAGACCCAGTACTTC
cdr3_aa: CASSSSRGHQETQYF
v_call: TRBV7-6
clone_size: NA
cdr3_length: 15
j_call: TRBJ2-5
d_call: NA

cdr3_nt: TGTGCCACCAGTGATGGCGGCAGCCAAGGCACCATATATTTT
cdr3_aa: CATSDGGSQGTIYF
v_call: TRBV24-1
clone_size: NA
cdr3_length: 14
j_call: TRBJ1-3
d_call: NA

cdr3_nt: TGTGCCAGCAGTTCCCGGGGACAGGGGCCCTACGAGCAGTACTTC
cdr3_aa: CASSSRGQGPYEQYF
v_call: TRBV27
clone_size: NA
cdr3_length: 15
j_call: TRBJ2-7
d_call: TRBD1

cdr3_nt: TGTGCCAGCAGTCCTACCCTCACAGGGCTTGGGGAAAAACTGTTTTTT
cdr3_aa: CASSPTLTGLGEKLFF
v_call: TRBV28
clone_size: NA
cdr3_length: 16
j_call: TRBJ1-4
d_call: NA

cdr3_nt: TGTGCCAGCAGCTCTGACAGGGGGTACACCGGGGAGCTGTTTTTT
cdr3_aa: CASSSDRGYTGELFF
v_call: TRBV7-6
clone_size: NA
cdr3_length: 15
j_call: TRBJ2-2
d_call: TRBD1

cdr3_nt: TGTGCCAGCGGGGACAGGGGGTCCACTGAAGCTTTCTTT
cdr3_aa: CASGDRGSTEAFF
v_call: TRBV6-5
clone_size: NA
cdr3_length: 13
j_call: TRBJ1-1
d_call: TRBD1

cdr3_nt: TGCGCCAGCAGCGCGGTAGGACACCTGAACACTGAAGCTTTCTTT
cdr3_aa: CASSAVGHLNTEAFF
v_call: TRBV5-1
clone_size: once
cdr3_length: 15
j_call: TRBJ1-1
d_call: NA

cdr3_nt: TGTGCCAGCAGCTTAGGGCAGGGGCCCGCTGGCTACACCTTC
cdr3_aa: CASSLGQGPAGYTF
v_call: TRBV7-9
clone_size: NA
cdr3_length: 14
j_call: TRBJ1-2
d_call: NA

cdr3_nt: TGTGCCAGCAGGGGGTCACAGGGGGCCACCGGATCATCGTCCTTC
cdr3_aa: CASRGSQGATGSSSF
v_call: TRBV6-5
clone_size: once
cdr3_length: 15
j_call: TRBJ2-7
d_call: TRBD1

cdr3_nt: TGTGCCAGCAGTTTAGAACTAGCCGACAATGAGCAGTTCTTC
cdr3_aa: CASSLELADNEQFF
v_call: TRBV28
clone_size: NA
cdr3_length: 14
j_call: TRBJ2-1
d_call: NA

cdr3_nt: TGCGCCAGCAGCCAAGATAGCCGTAGCTCTGGAAACACCATATATTTT
cdr3_aa: CASSQDSRSSGNTIYF
v_call: TRBV4-3
clone_size: NA
cdr3_length: 16
j_call: TRBJ1-3
d_call: NA

cdr3_nt: TGTGCCAGCAGCCGAAGCGCTGGAGAGACCCAGTACTTC
cdr3_aa: CASSRSAGETQYF
v_call: TRBV7-3
clone_size: NA
cdr3_length: 13
j_call: TRBJ2-5
d_call: NA

cdr3_nt: TGTGCCAGCAAGCAGGGGGACACCGGGGAGCTGTTTTTT
cdr3_aa: CASKQGDTGELFF
v_call: TRBV12-3/TRBV12-4
clone_size: NA
cdr3_length: 13
j_call: TRBJ2-2
d_call: TRBD1

cdr3_nt: TGTGCCAGCAGTTTAGGGACTTCCTTCTATGGCTACACCTTC
cdr3_aa: CASSLGTSFYGYTF
v_call: TRBV28
clone_size: NA
cdr3_length: 14
j_call: TRBJ1-2
d_call: NA

cdr3_nt: TGTGCCATCAGTGGACAGGGCGGCGACAATGAGCAGTTCTTC
cdr3_aa: CAISGQGGDNEQFF
v_call: TRBV10-3
clone_size: NA
cdr3_length: 14
j_call: TRBJ2-1
d_call: TRBD1

cdr3_nt: TGTGCCAGCAGCCCGACAGGGGATCAGCCCCAGCATTTT
cdr3_aa: CASSPTGDQPQHF
v_call: TRBV12-3/TRBV12-4
clone_size: NA
cdr3_length: 13
j_call: TRBJ1-5
d_call: TRBD1

cdr3_nt: TGTGCCAGCAGTCCCTCCCTAAGTGGAAACACCATATATTTT
cdr3_aa: CASSPSLSGNTIYF
v_call: TRBV28
clone_size: NA
cdr3_length: 14
j_call: TRBJ1-3
d_call: NA

cdr3_nt: TGCGCCAGCAGCCAAGCCAACAGGGGGAGCACTGAAGCTTTCTTT
cdr3_aa: CASSQANRGSTEAFF
v_call: TRBV4-1
clone_size: NA
cdr3_length: 15
j_call: TRBJ1-1
d_call: TRBD1

cdr3_nt: TGTGCCAGCATCCAGGGCCGAGTTATGTCGTTC
cdr3_aa: CASIQGRVMSF
v_call: TRBV6-5
clone_size: NA
cdr3_length: 11
j_call: TRBJ2-7
d_call: NA

cdr3_nt: TGCAGTGCTAGGGAGACCGGGGAGCTGTTTTTT
cdr3_aa: CSARETGELFF
v_call: TRBV20-1
clone_size: NA
cdr3_length: 11
j_call: TRBJ2-2
d_call: NA

cdr3_nt: TGTGCCAGCAGCTCCCTTCGGCAGGGATTTGCCTATGGCTACACCTTC
cdr3_aa: CASSSLRQGFAYGYTF
v_call: TRBV11-2
clone_size: NA
cdr3_length: 16
j_call: TRBJ1-2
d_call: NA

cdr3_nt: TGTGCCAGCAGCCCCCGATCCTGGACTAGCGGAAGGACCGGGGAGCTGTTTTTT
cdr3_aa: CASSPRSWTSGRTGELFF
v_call: TRBV9
clone_size: NA
cdr3_length: 18
j_call: TRBJ2-2
d_call: TRBD2

cdr3_nt: TGTGCCAGCAGCCCCGGCGGGACTAGCGTCCAAGAGACCCAGTACTTC
cdr3_aa: CASSPGGTSVQETQYF
v_call: TRBV3-1/TRBV3-2
clone_size: NA
cdr3_length: 16
j_call: TRBJ2-5
d_call: TRBD2

cdr3_nt: TGTGCCAGCAGTAGACAGGGAACCCCCACTGGGGCCAACGTCCTGACTTTC
cdr3_aa: CASSRQGTPTGANVLTF
v_call: TRBV27
clone_size: NA
cdr3_length: 17
j_call: TRBJ2-6
d_call: TRBD1

cdr3_nt: TGTGCCAGCAGTTTATCTGGGACAGTCCCTAACTATGGCTACACCTTC
cdr3_aa: CASSLSGTVPNYGYTF
v_call: TRBV28
clone_size: few
cdr3_length: 16
j_call: TRBJ1-2
d_call: TRBD1

cdr3_nt: TGTGCCAGTAGTCTAGCGGGAGTTGACACCGGGGAGCTGTTTTTT
cdr3_aa: CASSLAGVDTGELFF
v_call: TRBV19
clone_size: NA
cdr3_length: 15
j_call: TRBJ2-2
d_call: TRBD2

cdr3_nt: TGCGCCAGCAGCGAAGTGGGGGGCACCGGGGAGCTGTTTTTT
cdr3_aa: CASSEVGGTGELFF
v_call: TRBV5-1
clone_size: NA
cdr3_length: 14
j_call: TRBJ2-2
d_call: NA

cdr3_nt: TGTGCCAGCAGTTCAGTAACTAGCGGGCCCAACGGTGAGCAGTACTTC
cdr3_aa: CASSSVTSGPNGEQYF
v_call: TRBV6-2/TRBV6-3
clone_size: NA
cdr3_length: 16
j_call: TRBJ2-7
d_call: TRBD2

cdr3_nt: TGTGCCAGCAGGGAGGTCTCCGGGACAGGGTATATCGGGGAGCTGTTTTTT
cdr3_aa: CASREVSGTGYIGELFF
v_call: TRBV2
clone_size: NA
cdr3_length: 17
j_call: TRBJ2-2
d_call: TRBD1

cdr3_nt: TGCGCCAGCAGCGGAGGACTAGCGGGAGAGGGCACAGATACGCAGTATTTT
cdr3_aa: CASSGGLAGEGTDTQYF
v_call: TRBV5-1
clone_size: NA
cdr3_length: 17
j_call: TRBJ2-3
d_call: TRBD2

cdr3_nt: TGTGCCAGCAGTCTCTCAGATTCACCCCTCCACTTT
cdr3_aa: CASSLSDSPLHF
v_call: TRBV28
clone_size: NA
cdr3_length: 12
j_call: TRBJ1-6
d_call: NA

cdr3_nt: TGCGCCAGCAGCCAACGGCGGGGAGCACAAGAGACCCAGTACTTC
cdr3_aa: CASSQRRGAQETQYF
v_call: TRBV4-1
clone_size: once
cdr3_length: 15
j_call: TRBJ2-5
d_call: NA

cdr3_nt: TGTGCCAGCAGTTCTCGGGGAAAGTATTTCTACGAGCAGTACTTC
cdr3_aa: CASSSRGKYFYEQYF
v_call: TRBV11-2
clone_size: NA
cdr3_length: 15
j_call: TRBJ2-7
d_call: NA

cdr3_nt: TGTGCCAGCAGTCCCAACCTCAGTAATGAAAAACTGTTTTTT
cdr3_aa: CASSPNLSNEKLFF
v_call: TRBV11-2
clone_size: once
cdr3_length: 14
j_call: TRBJ1-4
d_call: NA

cdr3_nt: TGCAGTGCTAGTAGAGGGAGGAACACTGAAGCTTTCTTT
cdr3_aa: CSASRGRNTEAFF
v_call: TRBV20-1
clone_size: once
cdr3_length: 13
j_call: TRBJ1-1
d_call: NA

cdr3_nt: TGTGCCAGCAGCTTCCAATACGGGACAGGGGATACGACACCCCTCCACTTT
cdr3_aa: CASSFQYGTGDTTPLHF
v_call: TRBV7-6
clone_size: NA
cdr3_length: 17
j_call: TRBJ1-6
d_call: TRBD1

cdr3_nt: TGTGCCAGCAGCGAGGACAGGGGGAACACTGAAGCTTTCTTT
cdr3_aa: CASSEDRGNTEAFF
v_call: TRBV21-1
clone_size: NA
cdr3_length: 14
j_call: TRBJ1-1
d_call: NA

cdr3_nt: TGTGCCATCAGTCCACAGGGCCCTGGGGACACTGAAGCTTTCTTT
cdr3_aa: CAISPQGPGDTEAFF
v_call: TRBV10-3
clone_size: NA
cdr3_length: 15
j_call: TRBJ1-1
d_call: NA

cdr3_nt: TGTGCCAGCAGTACAACCGGGACAGGGTGGGGTCAGCCCCAGCATTTT
cdr3_aa: CASSTTGTGWGQPQHF
v_call: TRBV27
clone_size: NA
cdr3_length: 16
j_call: TRBJ1-5
d_call: TRBD1

cdr3_nt: TGTGCCAGCGAGCTATCGAGACTCGGTGGAGGCTACACCTTC
cdr3_aa: CASELSRLGGGYTF
v_call: TRBV5-6
clone_size: NA
cdr3_length: 14
j_call: TRBJ1-2
d_call: NA

cdr3_nt: TGTGCCAGCAGCGTAGCTCCTAGTTCGGTTGAAAAACTGTTTTTT
cdr3_aa: CASSVAPSSVEKLFF
v_call: TRBV9
clone_size: NA
cdr3_length: 15
j_call: TRBJ1-4
d_call: NA

cdr3_nt: TGTGCCAGCAGTTATTCTTCGACAACGACCCAGTACTTC
cdr3_aa: CASSYSSTTTQYF
v_call: TRBV6-5
clone_size: NA
cdr3_length: 13
j_call: TRBJ2-5
d_call: NA

cdr3_nt: TGTGCCAGCAGCCGCCCTACAGGGGTTGTCTATGGCTACACCTTC
cdr3_aa: CASSRPTGVVYGYTF
v_call: TRBV5-4
clone_size: NA
cdr3_length: 15
j_call: TRBJ1-2
d_call: TRBD1

cdr3_nt: TGCGCCAGCAGCCGGACAGGGGGCAATCAGCCCCAGCATTTT
cdr3_aa: CASSRTGGNQPQHF
v_call: TRBV4-1
clone_size: NA
cdr3_length: 14
j_call: TRBJ1-5
d_call: TRBD1